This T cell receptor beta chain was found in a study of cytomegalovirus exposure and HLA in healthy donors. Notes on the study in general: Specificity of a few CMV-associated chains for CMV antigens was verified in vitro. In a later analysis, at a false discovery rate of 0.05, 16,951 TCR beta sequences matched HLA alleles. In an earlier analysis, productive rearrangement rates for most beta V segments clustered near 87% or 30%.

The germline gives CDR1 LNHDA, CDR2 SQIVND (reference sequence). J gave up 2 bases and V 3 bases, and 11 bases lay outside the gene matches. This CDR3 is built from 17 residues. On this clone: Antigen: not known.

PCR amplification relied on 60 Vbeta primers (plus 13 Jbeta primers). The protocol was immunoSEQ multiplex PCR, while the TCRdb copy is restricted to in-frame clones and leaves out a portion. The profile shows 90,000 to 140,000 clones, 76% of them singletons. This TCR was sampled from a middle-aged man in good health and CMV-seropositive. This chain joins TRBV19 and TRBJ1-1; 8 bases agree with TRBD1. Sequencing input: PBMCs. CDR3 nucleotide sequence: TGTGCCAGTAGTATCTGGGTTGGGACAGGTCCAAACACTGAAGCTTTCTTT. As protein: CASSIWVGTGPNTEAFF.